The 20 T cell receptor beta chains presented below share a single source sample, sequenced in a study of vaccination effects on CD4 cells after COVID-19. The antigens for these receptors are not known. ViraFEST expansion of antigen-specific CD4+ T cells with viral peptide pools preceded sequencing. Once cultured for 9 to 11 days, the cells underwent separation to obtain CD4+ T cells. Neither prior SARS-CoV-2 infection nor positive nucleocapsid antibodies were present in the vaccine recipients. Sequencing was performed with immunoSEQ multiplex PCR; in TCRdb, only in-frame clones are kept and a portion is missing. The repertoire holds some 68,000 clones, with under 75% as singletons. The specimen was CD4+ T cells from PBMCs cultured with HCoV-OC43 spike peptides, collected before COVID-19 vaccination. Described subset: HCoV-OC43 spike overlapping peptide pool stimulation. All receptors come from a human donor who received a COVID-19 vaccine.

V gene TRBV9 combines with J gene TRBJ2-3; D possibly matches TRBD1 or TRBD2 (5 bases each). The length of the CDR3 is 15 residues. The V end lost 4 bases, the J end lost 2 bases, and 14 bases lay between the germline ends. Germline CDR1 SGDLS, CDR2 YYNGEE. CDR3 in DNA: TGTGCCAGCAGCTCCCCCTGGGGGTTCACAGATACGCAGTATTTT. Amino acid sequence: CASSSPWGFTDTQYF.

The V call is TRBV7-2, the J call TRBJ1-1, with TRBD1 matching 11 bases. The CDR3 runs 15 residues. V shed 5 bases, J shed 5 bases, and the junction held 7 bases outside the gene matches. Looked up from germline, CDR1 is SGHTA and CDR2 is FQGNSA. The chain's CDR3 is CASSLGQGAGTEAFF. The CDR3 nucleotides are TGTGCCAGCAGCCTAGGACAGGGGGCAGGGACTGAAGCTTTCTTT.

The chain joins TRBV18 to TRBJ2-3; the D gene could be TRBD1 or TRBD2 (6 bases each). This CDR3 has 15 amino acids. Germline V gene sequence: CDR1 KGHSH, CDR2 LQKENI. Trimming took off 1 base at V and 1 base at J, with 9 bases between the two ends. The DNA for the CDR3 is TGTGCCAGCTCACCACTAGGGGGGCGCACAGATACGCAGTATTTT. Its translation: CASSPLGGRTDTQYF.

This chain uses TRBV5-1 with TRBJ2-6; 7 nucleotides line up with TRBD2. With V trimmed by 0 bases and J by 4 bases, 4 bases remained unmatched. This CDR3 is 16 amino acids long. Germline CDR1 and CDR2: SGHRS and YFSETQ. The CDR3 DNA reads TGCGCCAGCAGCTTGGGACTAGCCTCGGGGGCCAACGTCCTGACTTTC. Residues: CASSLGLASGANVLTF.

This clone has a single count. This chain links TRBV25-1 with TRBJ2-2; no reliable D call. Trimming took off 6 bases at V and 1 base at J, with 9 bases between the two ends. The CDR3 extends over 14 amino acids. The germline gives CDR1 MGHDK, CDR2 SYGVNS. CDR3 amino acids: CASSPLGNTGELFF. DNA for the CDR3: TGTGCCAGCAGCCCGTTGGGGAACACCGGGGAGCTGTTTTTT.

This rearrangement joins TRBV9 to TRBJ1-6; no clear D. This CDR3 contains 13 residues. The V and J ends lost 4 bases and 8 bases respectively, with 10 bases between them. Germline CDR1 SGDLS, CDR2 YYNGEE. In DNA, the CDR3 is TGTGCCAGCAGCCAGGCGATGGATTCACCCCTCCACTTT. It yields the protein CASSQAMDSPLHF.

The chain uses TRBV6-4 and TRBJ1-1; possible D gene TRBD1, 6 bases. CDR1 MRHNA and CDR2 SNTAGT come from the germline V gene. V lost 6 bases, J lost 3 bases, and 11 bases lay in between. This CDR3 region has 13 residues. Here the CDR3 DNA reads TGTGCCAGCAGCAACAGGGTCGACACTGAAGCTTTCTTT. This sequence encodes CASSNRVDTEAFF.

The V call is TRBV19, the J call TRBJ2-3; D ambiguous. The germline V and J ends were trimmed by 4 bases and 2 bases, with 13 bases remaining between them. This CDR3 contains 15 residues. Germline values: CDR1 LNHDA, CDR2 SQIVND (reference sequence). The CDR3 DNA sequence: TGTGCCAGTAGTAGCGGCCCCGGCCCCACAGATACGCAGTATTTT. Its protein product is CASSSGPGPTDTQYF. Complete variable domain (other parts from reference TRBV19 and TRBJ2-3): DGGITQSPKYLFRKEGQNVTLSCEQNLNHDAMYWYRQDPGQGLRLIYYSQIVNDFQKGDIAEGYSVSREKKESFPLTVTSAQKNPTAFYLCASSSGPGPTDTQYFGPGTRLTVL.

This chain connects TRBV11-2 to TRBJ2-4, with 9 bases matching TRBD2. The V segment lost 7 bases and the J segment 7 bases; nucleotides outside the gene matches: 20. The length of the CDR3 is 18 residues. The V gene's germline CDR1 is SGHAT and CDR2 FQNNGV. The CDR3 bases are TGTGCCAGCACGAGGCGGGGGGGCAGTGTTGTGGACCCCAACATTCAGTACTTC. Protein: CASTRRGGSVVDPNIQYF.

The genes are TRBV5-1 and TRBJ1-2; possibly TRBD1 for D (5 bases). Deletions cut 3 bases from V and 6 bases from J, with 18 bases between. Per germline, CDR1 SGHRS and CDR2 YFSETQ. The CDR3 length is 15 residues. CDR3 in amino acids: CASSSLGQGPDGYTF. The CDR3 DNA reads TGCGCCAGCAGCTCCTTGGGGCAGGGCCCGGATGGCTACACCTTC.

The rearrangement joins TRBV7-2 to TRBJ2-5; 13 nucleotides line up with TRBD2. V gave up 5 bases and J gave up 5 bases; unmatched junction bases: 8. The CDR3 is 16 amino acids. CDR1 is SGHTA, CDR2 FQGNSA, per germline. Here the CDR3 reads CASSQRTSGGGETQYF. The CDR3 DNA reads TGTGCCAGCAGCCAGAGGACTAGCGGGGGCGGGGAGACCCAGTACTTC.

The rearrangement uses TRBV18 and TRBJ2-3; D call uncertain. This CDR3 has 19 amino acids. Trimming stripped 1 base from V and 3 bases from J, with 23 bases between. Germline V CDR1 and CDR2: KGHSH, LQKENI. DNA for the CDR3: TGTGCCAGCTCACCACGAGCTACCGAAGTAGCCAGTTGGACAGATACGCAGTATTTT. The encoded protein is CASSPRATEVASWTDTQYF. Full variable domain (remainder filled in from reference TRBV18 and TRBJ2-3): NAGVMQNPRHLVRRRGQEARLRCSPMKGHSHVYWYRQLPEEGLKFMVYLQKENIIDESGMPKERFSAEFPKEGPSILRIQQVVRGDSAAYFCASSPRATEVASWTDTQYFGPGTRLTVL.

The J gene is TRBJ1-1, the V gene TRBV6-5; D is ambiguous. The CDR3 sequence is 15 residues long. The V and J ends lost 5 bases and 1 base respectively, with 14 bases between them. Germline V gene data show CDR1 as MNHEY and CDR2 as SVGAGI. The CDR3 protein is CASSPRGGSNTEAFF. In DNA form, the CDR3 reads TGTGCCAGCAGTCCCCGAGGCGGTTCGAACACTGAAGCTTTCTTT.

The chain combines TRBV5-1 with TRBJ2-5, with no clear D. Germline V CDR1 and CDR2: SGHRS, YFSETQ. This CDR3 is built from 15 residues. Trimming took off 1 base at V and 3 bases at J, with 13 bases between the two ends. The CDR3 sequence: CASSLMFGLEETQYF. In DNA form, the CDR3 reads TGCGCCAGCAGCTTGATGTTCGGCCTGGAAGAGACCCAGTACTTC.

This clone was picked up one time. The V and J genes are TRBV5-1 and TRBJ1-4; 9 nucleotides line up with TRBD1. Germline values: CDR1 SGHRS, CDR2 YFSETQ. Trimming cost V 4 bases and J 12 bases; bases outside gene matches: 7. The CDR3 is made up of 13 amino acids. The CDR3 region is CASSDRGFGELFF. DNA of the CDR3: TGCGCCAGCAGCGACAGGGGGTTTGGGGAACTGTTTTTT.

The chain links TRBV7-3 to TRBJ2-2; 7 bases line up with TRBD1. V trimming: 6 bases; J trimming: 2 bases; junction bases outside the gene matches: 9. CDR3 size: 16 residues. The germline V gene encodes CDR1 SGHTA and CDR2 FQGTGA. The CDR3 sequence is CASREPGQINTGELFF. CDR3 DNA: TGTGCCAGCAGGGAACCGGGACAGATAAACACCGGGGAGCTGTTTTTT. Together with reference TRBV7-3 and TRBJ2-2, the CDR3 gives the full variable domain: GAGVSQTPSNKVTEKGKYVELRCDPISGHTALYWYRQSLGQGPEFLIYFQGTGAADDSGLPNDRFFAVRPEGSVSTLKIQRTERGDSAVYLCASREPGQINTGELFFGEGSRLTVL.

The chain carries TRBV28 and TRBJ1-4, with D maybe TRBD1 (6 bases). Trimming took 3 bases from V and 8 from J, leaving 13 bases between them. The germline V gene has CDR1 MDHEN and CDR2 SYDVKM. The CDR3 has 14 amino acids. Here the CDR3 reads CASSFRQGREKLFF. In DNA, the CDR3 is TGTGCCAGCAGTTTCAGGCAGGGGAGAGAAAAACTGTTTTTT.

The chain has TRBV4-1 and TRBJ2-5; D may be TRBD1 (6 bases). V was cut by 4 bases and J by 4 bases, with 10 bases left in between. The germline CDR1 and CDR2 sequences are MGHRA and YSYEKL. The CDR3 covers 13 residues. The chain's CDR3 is CASSPWGRETQYF. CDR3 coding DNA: TGCGCCAGCAGCCCCTGGGGGCGAGAGACCCAGTACTTC.

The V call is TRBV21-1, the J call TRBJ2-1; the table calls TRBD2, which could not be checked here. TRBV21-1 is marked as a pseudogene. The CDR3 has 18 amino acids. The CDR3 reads CASSKARLAGNSYNEQFF. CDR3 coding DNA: TGTGCCAGCAGCAAAGCCCGACTAGCGGGGAACTCCTACAATGAGCAGTTCTTC.

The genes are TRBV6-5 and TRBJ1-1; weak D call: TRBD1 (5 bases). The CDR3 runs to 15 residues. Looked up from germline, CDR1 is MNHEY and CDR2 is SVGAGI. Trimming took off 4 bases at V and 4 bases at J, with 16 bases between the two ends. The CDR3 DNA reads TGTGCCAGCAGTTCCCACCGACCGGGGGGCACTGAAGCTTTCTTT. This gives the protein CASSSHRPGGTEAFF.